The rows below give T cell receptor beta chains drawn from one sample of a study of cytotoxic CD8 clonotypes in ibrutinib-treated CLL. Using immunoSEQ multiplex PCR, the repertoire was profiled, and TCRdb retains in-frame clones only, with some absent. This table holds around 200,000 clones, roughly three quarters found once. Specimen: PBMCs, collected after 12 months of ibrutinib treatment. These receptor sequences come from a human donor with chronic lymphocytic leukemia. CDR3s include the opening cysteine and the closing phenylalanine or tryptophan. A D gene is named only where the DNA matches it firmly. Where a row states a size, it is once, few, many or the class of an expanded clone; other rows omit it.

clone_size j_call cdr3_length v_call d_call cdr3_nt cdr3_aa
. TRBJ2-3 11 TRBV9 . TGTGCCAGCAGCATTGCAGATACGCAGTATTTT CASSIADTQYF
. TRBJ2-1 14 TRBV30 . TGTGCCTGGAGGGTTGTTCGGGGACATAATGAGCAGTTCTTC CAWRVVRGHNEQFF
. TRBJ1-1 13 TRBV29-1 . TGCAGCGTTGCTGGCCTTCTGAACACTGAAGCTTTCTTT CSVAGLLNTEAFF
. TRBJ2-5 15 TRBV4-2 . TGTGCCAGCAGCCAAGGCCGGGGCGATCAAGAGACCCAGTACTTC CASSQGRGDQETQYF
once TRBJ2-7 15 TRBV6-1 . TGTGCCAGCAGTGAAATTTCGGGGAGTGTCTACGAGCAGTACTTC CASSEISGSVYEQYF
. TRBJ1-5 18 TRBV18 . TGTGCCAGCTCACCATTGGGGGCCACGGCTTATAGCAATCAGCCCCAGCATTTT CASSPLGATAYSNQPQHF
many TRBJ1-2 15 TRBV4-1 TRBD1 TGCGCCAGCAGCCGGGGGGACAGGGATAACTATGGCTACACCTTC CASSRGDRDNYGYTF
. TRBJ2-1 13 TRBV11-1 . TGTGCCAGCAGCCGCGGGACCAACAATGAGCAGTTCTTC CASSRGTNNEQFF
. TRBJ1-2 15 TRBV30 . TGTGCCTGGAGAGAACCCCAGGAATTTGGCTATGGCTACACCTTC CAWREPQEFGYGYTF
. TRBJ2-3 15 TRBV28 TRBD1 TGTGCCAGCAGTCCCCCCGGACAGGGACCTCCCGGGCAGTATTTT CASSPPGQGPPGQYF
. TRBJ2-7 15 TRBV19 TRBD1 TGTGCCAGTAGTAGGGGACAGGGCGTATTCTACGAGCAGTACTTC CASSRGQGVFYEQYF
. TRBJ2-7 14 TRBV29-1 . TGCAGCGTTGTTTCGGGTGTCAAAGCCTACGAGCAGTACTTC CSVVSGVKAYEQYF
. TRBJ2-1 15 TRBV10-3 TRBD2 TGTGCCATCAGGGCACTAGCGGGACTTTACAATGAGCAGTTCTTC CAIRALAGLYNEQFF
. TRBJ2-5 13 TRBV11-2 . TGTGCCAGCAGCTTATGGGGGGTTGAGACCCAGTACTTC CASSLWGVETQYF
. TRBJ1-2 17 TRBV14 TRBD1 TGTGCCAGCAGCCAAGTCACCCGGGACAGGGGGCTCTATGGCTACACCTTC CASSQVTRDRGLYGYTF
few TRBJ2-7 15 TRBV19 TRBD1 TGTGCCAGTAGTAGCCGCGGACAGGGCTCCTACGAGCAGTACTTC CASSSRGQGSYEQYF
. TRBJ1-5 13 TRBV6-5 . TGTGCCACTTCCGGGAGAGAGCATCAGCCCCAGCATTTT CATSGREHQPQHF
. TRBJ1-1 13 TRBV6-4 . TGTGCCAGCAGTGACTTAAGGGGCACTGAAGCTTTCTTT CASSDLRGTEAFF
. TRBJ2-3 14 TRBV6-5 . TGTGCCAGCAGTGAACTAGCCTTCACAGATACGCAGTATTTT CASSELAFTDTQYF
. TRBJ1-1 15 TRBV7-9 . TGTGCCAGCAGCTTTTTCGGGGGGCAGAACACTGAAGCTTTCTTT CASSFFGGQNTEAFF
. TRBJ1-1 13 TRBV11-2 . TGTGCCAGCAGCTTGGGGGGAAACACTGAAGCTTTCTTT CASSLGGNTEAFF
. TRBJ2-3 14 TRBV9 TRBD1 TGTGCCAGCAGCGGACAGGGAAAGGGGGATACGCAGTATTTT CASSGQGKGDTQYF
. TRBJ2-1 12 TRBV5-1 . TGCGCCAGCAGCTTGGCCAGCAATGAGCAGTTCTTC CASSLASNEQFF
once TRBJ2-7 15 TRBV4-1 . TGCGCCAGCAGCCAGGTCGTAGCGGACTCCTACGAGCAGTACTTC CASSQVVADSYEQYF
. TRBJ2-3 17 TRBV19 . TGTGCCAGTAGCATTCCGTCCCCATACACTAGCACAGATACGCAGTATTTT CASSIPSPYTSTDTQYF
. TRBJ1-4 10 TRBV6-6 . TGTGCCACCTGGGGCGCGGAACTGTTTTTT CATWGAELFF
. TRBJ2-7 16 TRBV15 TRBD2 TGTGCCACCAGCTCAGTTGACGGGAGGCCGTTCTACGAGCAGTACTTC CATSSVDGRPFYEQYF
. TRBJ1-2 14 TRBV5-1 . TGCGCCAGCAGCTTGGGACACCTCCTCTATGGCTACACCTTC CASSLGHLLYGYTF
once TRBJ2-7 14 TRBV5-1 . TGCGCCAGCAGCTTGGGGGGAAGCTCCTACGAGCAGTACTTC CASSLGGSSYEQYF
. TRBJ1-1 14 TRBV5-1 TRBD1 TGCGCCAGCAGCATCACAGGGGAAGTTGCTGAAGCTTTCTTT CASSITGEVAEAFF
once TRBJ1-2 16 TRBV19 . TGTGCCAGTAAGGACCCCCCCGGGGAGGCCATCTATGGCTACACCTTC CASKDPPGEAIYGYTF
. TRBJ1-4 15 TRBV9 . TGTGCCAGCAGCGTAGCGGCAGCTTGGGGTGAAAAACTGTTTTTT CASSVAAAWGEKLFF
few TRBJ2-1 17 TRBV27 TRBD2 TGTGCCAGCCTCGAGGGGTTCCAGAGCGGGGTTTCGGGTGAGCAGTTCTTC CASLEGFQSGVSGEQFF
. TRBJ2-5 13 TRBV10-3 . TGTGCCATCACTCAGACTAGGGGGGAGACCCAGTACTTC CAITQTRGETQYF
. TRBJ2-3 13 TRBV2 TRBD2 TGTGCCAGCAGTGGGCCGGGGGGAACCGCCCTGTATTTT CASSGPGGTALYF
. TRBJ1-5 14 TRBV6-1 . TGTGCCAGCGAGGCACCCAACCTAGGTCAGCCCCAGCATTTT CASEAPNLGQPQHF
. TRBJ2-7 10 TRBV14 . TGTGCCAGCAGCCTCTACGAGCAGTACTTC CASSLYEQYF
. TRBJ2-3 14 TRBV5-8 TRBD1 TGTGCCAGCAGCCTGGGGACAGGGGTGGATACGCAGTATTTT CASSLGTGVDTQYF
. TRBJ1-1 15 TRBV19 . TGTGCCAGTCGGAACCCGGGACTCTTGAACACTGAAGCTTTCTTT CASRNPGLLNTEAFF
. TRBJ2-1 15 TRBV6-1 . TGTGCCAGCAGTGAATACCGGGACAAGTACAATGAGCAGTTCTTC CASSEYRDKYNEQFF
. TRBJ2-7 15 TRBV2 TRBD1 TGTGCCAGCAGCGACGGGACAGGGAATTCCTACGAGCAGTACTTC CASSDGTGNSYEQYF
. TRBJ2-7 14 TRBV5-5 . TGTGCCAGCAGCACCTACTACGGTACCTACGAGCAGTACTTC CASSTYYGTYEQYF
. TRBJ1-2 15 TRBV29-1 . TGCAGCGTCTTGATGGCCCTGGGGGCCCCTTATGGCTACACCTTC CSVLMALGAPYGYTF
. TRBJ2-3 15 TRBV9 . TGTGCCAGCAGCGTAGAGGCCCGGAGCACAGATACGCAGTATTTT CASSVEARSTDTQYF
. TRBJ1-2 16 TRBV5-1 . TGCGCCAGCAGCTTGGCCGGGGTGGTAGGGAACTATGGCTACACCTTC CASSLAGVVGNYGYTF
. TRBJ2-5 16 TRBV5-1 TRBD1 TGCGCCAGCAGCTTGGCCCCGCAGGGGGACCAAGAGACCCAGTACTTC CASSLAPQGDQETQYF
. TRBJ2-7 14 TRBV29-1 TRBD1 TGCAGCGTTAAGGGACAGGGGGATCCCTACGAGCAGTACTTC CSVKGQGDPYEQYF
. TRBJ2-7 15 TRBV28 TRBD2 TGTGCCAGCAGTTCTAAGACTAGCGGGAGGCTCGAGCAGTACTTC CASSSKTSGRLEQYF
. TRBJ2-7 12 TRBV18 . TGTGCCAGCTCATCGACAGACTACGAGCAGTACTTC CASSSTDYEQYF
. TRBJ1-5 13 TRBV15 . TGTGCCACCAGCAGAGAGAGTCGGCAGCCCCAGCATTTT CATSRESRQPQHF
. TRBJ1-1 14 TRBV5-1 . TGCGCCAGCAGCTTGCCCGGTTCGTACACTGAAGCTTTCTTT CASSLPGSYTEAFF
. TRBJ2-3 13 TRBV28 . TGTGCCAGCAGTTTACGAGGGGCAGGGACGCAGTATTTT CASSLRGAGTQYF
. TRBJ2-1 16 TRBV7-9 TRBD1 TGTGCCAGCAGCCCCCTGGTTGGGACAGGGGGCGATGAGCAGTTCTTC CASSPLVGTGGDEQFF
. TRBJ2-7 16 TRBV19 . TGTGCCAGTAGTATCCACGGGCCCCCGGCACCCGACGAGCAGTACTTC CASSIHGPPAPDEQYF